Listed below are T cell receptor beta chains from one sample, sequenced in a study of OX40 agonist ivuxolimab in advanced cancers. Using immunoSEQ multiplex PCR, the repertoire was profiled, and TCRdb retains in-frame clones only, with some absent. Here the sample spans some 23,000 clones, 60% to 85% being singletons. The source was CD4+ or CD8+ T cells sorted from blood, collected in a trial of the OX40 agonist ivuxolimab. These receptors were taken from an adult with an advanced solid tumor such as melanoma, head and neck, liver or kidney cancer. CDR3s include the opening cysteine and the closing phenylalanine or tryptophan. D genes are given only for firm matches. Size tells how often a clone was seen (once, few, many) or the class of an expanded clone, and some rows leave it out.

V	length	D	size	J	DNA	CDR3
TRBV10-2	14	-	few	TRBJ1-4	TGCGCCAGCAGTGTGGGGGGATCGGAGGAAAAACTGTTTTTT	CASSVGGSEEKLFF
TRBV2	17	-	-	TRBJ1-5	TGTGCCAGCAGTCCTTCCGACAGTCCCATTAGCAATCAGCCCCAGCATTTT	CASSPSDSPISNQPQHF
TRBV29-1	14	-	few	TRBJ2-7	TGCAGCGTTGAAGGGGCGGCAGAAGCCAACGAGCAGTACTTC	CSVEGAAEANEQYF
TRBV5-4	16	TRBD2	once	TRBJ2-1	TGTGCCAGCAGGAAGGGGACTAGCGGGGATTACAATGAGCAGTTCTTC	CASRKGTSGDYNEQFF
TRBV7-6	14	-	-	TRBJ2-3	TGTGCCAGCAGCTTACAGGGCGGGACAGATACGCAGTATTTT	CASSLQGGTDTQYF
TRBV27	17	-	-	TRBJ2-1	TGTGCCAGCACTGCCCGCTTGTCGGGGACGAGACGCAATGAGCAGTTCTTC	CASTARLSGTRRNEQFF
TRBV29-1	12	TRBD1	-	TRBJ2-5	TGCAGCATACAGGGGTTTGGAGAGACCCAGTACTTC	CSIQGFGETQYF
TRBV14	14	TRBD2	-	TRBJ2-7	TGTGCCAGCAGCCAAGTAGCGGGATTCTACGAGCAGTACTTC	CASSQVAGFYEQYF
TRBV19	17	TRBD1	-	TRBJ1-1	TGTGCCAGTAGTATAATTGAGTCAGGGGGTGTACCAACGGGAAGGATCTTT	CASSIIESGGVPTGRIF
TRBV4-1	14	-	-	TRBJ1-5	TGCGCCAGCAGCCAAGGGCCCAATAATCAGCCCCAGCATTTT	CASSQGPNNQPQHF
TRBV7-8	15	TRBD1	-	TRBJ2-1	TGTGCCAGCAGCTTAGAGGGACAGGGGTGGCCTGAGCAGTTCTTC	CASSLEGQGWPEQFF
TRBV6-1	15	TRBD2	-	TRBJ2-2	TGTGCCAGCAGTGAAGCTAGCGGGGGCACCGGGGAGCTGTTTTTT	CASSEASGGTGELFF
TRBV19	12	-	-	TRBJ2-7	TGTGCCAGTAGTATGGGTTCTGGCGAGCAGTACTTC	CASSMGSGEQYF
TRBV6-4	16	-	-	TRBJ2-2	TGTGCCAGCAGCGATGGTCGGGCCAAGAACACCGGGGAGCTGTTTTTT	CASSDGRAKNTGELFF
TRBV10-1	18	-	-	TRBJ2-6	TGCGCCAGCAGTAAGGCGACAAGACGCACAAAGTCGGGCAACGTCCTGACTTTC	CASSKATRRTKSGNVLTF
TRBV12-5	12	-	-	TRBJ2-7	TGTGCTAGTGGTTTCATAGAGGGTGAGCAGTACTTC	CASGFIEGEQYF
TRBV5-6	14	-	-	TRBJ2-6	TGTGCCAGCAGCCCAGGGTATGGGGCCAACGTCCTGACTTTC	CASSPGYGANVLTF
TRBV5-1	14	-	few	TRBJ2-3	TGCGCCAGCAGCTTGGGAGGGGCAACAGATACGCAGTATTTT	CASSLGGATDTQYF
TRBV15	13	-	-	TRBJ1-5	TGTGCCACCAGCAGAGACAGGGATCAGCCCCAGCATTTT	CATSRDRDQPQHF
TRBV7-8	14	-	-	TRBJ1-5	TGTGCCAGCAGCTTATGGGATAGCAATCAGCCCCAGCATTTT	CASSLWDSNQPQHF
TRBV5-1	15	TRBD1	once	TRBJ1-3	TGCGCCAGCAGCGAGGGACAGGGCCTAGGAAACACCATATATTTT	CASSEGQGLGNTIYF
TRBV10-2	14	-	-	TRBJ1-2	TGCGCCAGCAGTGAAAGGGAACCAGTCTATGGCTACACCTTC	CASSEREPVYGYTF
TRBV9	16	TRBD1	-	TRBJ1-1	TGTGCCAGCAGCCCGCGACAGGGGGCAGGGAACACTGAAGCTTTCTTT	CASSPRQGAGNTEAFF
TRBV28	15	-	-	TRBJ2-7	TGTGCCAGCAGTTTTTTATACAGCAGCTCCTACGAGCAGTACTTC	CASSFLYSSSYEQYF
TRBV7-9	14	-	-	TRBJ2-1	TGTGCCAGCAGCGCCCGGACCGGGAACAATGAGCAGTTCTTC	CASSARTGNNEQFF
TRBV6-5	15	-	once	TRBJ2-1	TGTGCCAGCAGTTACTCGCTCGTAGGGTCGACTGAGCAGTTCTTC	CASSYSLVGSTEQFF
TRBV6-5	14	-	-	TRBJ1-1	TGTGCCAGCAGTGCCAGGGAGAGGGGGACTGAAGCTTTCTTT	CASSARERGTEAFF
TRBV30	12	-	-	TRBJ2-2	TGTGCCTCAACAGCGTTCACCGGGGAGCTGTTTTTT	CASTAFTGELFF
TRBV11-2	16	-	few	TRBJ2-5	TGTGCCAGCAGCTTAGGGGGAGTGGGTCGCCAAGAGACCCAGTACTTC	CASSLGGVGRQETQYF
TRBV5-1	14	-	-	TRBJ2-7	TGCGCCAGCAGCTTGTTGCCAGGGAACTACGAGCAGTACTTC	CASSLLPGNYEQYF
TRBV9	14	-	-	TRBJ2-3	TGTGCCAGCAGCGCACAGGTCGCAACAGATACGCAGTATTTT	CASSAQVATDTQYF
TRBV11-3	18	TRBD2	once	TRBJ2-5	TGTGCCAGCAGCCGGTGGTCTTTGGCGGGGGAAGGCGGAGAGACCCAGTACTTC	CASSRWSLAGEGGETQYF
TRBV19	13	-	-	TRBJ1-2	TGTGCCACCCGTACGGAGACGAACTATGGCTACACCTTC	CATRTETNYGYTF
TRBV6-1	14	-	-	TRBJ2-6	TGTGCCAGCAGTGCCCCCACTGGGGCCAACGTCCTGACTTTC	CASSAPTGANVLTF
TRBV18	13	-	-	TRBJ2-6	TGTGCCAGCTCATCCGGTGGGGCCAACGTCCTGACTTTC	CASSSGGANVLTF
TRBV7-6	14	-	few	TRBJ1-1	TGTGCCAGCAGCTTAGAAAGTGGGCCGAGAGAAGCTTTCTTT	CASSLESGPREAFF
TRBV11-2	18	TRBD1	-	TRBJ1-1	TGTGCCAGCAGACACCCAACAGGGGCGGGAGGGCCTTTACCTGAAGCTTTCTTT	CASRHPTGAGGPLPEAFF
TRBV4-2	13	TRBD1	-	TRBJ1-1	TGTGCCAGCAGCTCCGGACAGGTCACTGAAGCTTTCTTT	CASSSGQVTEAFF
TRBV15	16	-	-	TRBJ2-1	TGTGCCACCAGCAGAGTACTGGGGGGGCGCTACAATGAGCAGTTCTTC	CATSRVLGGRYNEQFF
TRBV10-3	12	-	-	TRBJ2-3	TGTGCCATCAGTGACAGGGCAGATACGCAGTATTTT	CAISDRADTQYF
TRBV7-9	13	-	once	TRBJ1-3	TGTGCCAGCAGCCACAGCAGCGGGGACACCATATATTTT	CASSHSSGDTIYF
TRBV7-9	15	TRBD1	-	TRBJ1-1	TGTGCCAGCAGCTCTAGAGGGACAGGGGACACTGAAGCTTTCTTT	CASSSRGTGDTEAFF
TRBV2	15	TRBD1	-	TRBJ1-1	TGTGCCAGCAGTGAATTGGGACAGGGTATTTCTGAAGCTTTCTTT	CASSELGQGISEAFF
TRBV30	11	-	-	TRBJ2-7	TGTGCCTGGAGTCAGGGTATCGAGCAGTACTTC	CAWSQGIEQYF
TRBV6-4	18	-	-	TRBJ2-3	TGTGCCAGCAGTGACTCCCCGGATTTAGGGTTTGAAGGAGATACGCAGTATTTT	CASSDSPDLGFEGDTQYF
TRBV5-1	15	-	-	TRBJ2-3	TGCGCCAGCAGCTCCCGCGTATCCAGCACAGATACGCAGTATTTT	CASSSRVSSTDTQYF
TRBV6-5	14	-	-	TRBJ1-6	TGTGCCAGCAGACAGACAGTTGGGGGTTCACCCCTCCACTTT	CASRQTVGGSPLHF
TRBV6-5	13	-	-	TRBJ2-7	TGTGCCAGCAGTTACTCTGCCTTGGGGGAGCAGTACTTC	CASSYSALGEQYF
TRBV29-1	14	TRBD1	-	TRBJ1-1	TGCAGCGTTGACTCGGGACAGGTCAGCACTGAAGCTTTCTTT	CSVDSGQVSTEAFF
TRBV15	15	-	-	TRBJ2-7	TGTGCCACCAGCAGGGGCGCAGGGGAACGCTACGAGCAGTACTTC	CATSRGAGERYEQYF
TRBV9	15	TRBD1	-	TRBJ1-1	TGTGCCAGCAGCGTCTCTGACAGGGGGATCTCTGAAGCTTTCTTT	CASSVSDRGISEAFF
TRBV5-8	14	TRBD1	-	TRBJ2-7	TGTGCCAGCAGCTTGGGGACAGGGAACTACGAGCAGTACTTC	CASSLGTGNYEQYF
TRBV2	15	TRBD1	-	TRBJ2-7	TGTGCCAGCAGCCCCGTAAGGACAGGGACCCTCGAGCAGTACTTC	CASSPVRTGTLEQYF
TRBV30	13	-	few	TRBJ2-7	TGTGCCTGGAGTGCTGGCCGACTATACGAGCAGTACTTC	CAWSAGRLYEQYF
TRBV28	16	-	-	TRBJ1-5	TGTGCCAGCAGCCACCGCCTCCACAGGGGCAATCAGCCCCAGCATTTT	CASSHRLHRGNQPQHF
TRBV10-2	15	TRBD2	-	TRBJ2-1	TGCGCCAGCAGTGAAAAGCGGGGGGGCAACAATGAGCAGTTCTTC	CASSEKRGGNNEQFF
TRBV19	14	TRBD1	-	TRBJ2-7	TGTGCCAGTACCCCGACAGGGGGCATCTACGAGCAGTACTTC	CASTPTGGIYEQYF
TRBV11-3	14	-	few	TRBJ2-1	TGTGCCAGCAGCCCGGACAGCATCTACAATGAGCAGTTCTTC	CASSPDSIYNEQFF
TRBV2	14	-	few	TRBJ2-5	TGTGCCAGCAGTGAGTGGGCCCTGGGAGAGACCCAGTACTTC	CASSEWALGETQYF
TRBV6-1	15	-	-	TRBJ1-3	TGTGCCAGCAGGGACAGCCCATTCTCTGGAAACACCATATATTTT	CASRDSPFSGNTIYF